A single sample is the source of the 29 T cell receptor beta chains below, sequenced in a study of early stage breast cancer tumors (TCRdb year 2017). The library was made by the immunoSEQ multiplex PCR assay. Sourced from immuneACCESS, this table was stored by TCRdb with only in-frame sequences that have V and J called. A share of the clones is absent; for the studies checked, an unresolved V gene accounts for under half, and the remainder has no known explanation. This sample gives fewer than 30,000 clones in total; 80% of them show up just once. Together, the top ten hold approximately 11% of the sample. The material sequenced was blood. The receptor set was obtained from a person in their sixties or seventies with breast cancer.

CDR3 DNA sequence: TGTGCCAGCAGTTCCCAGGACAGGGCCCGGGAAAAACTGTTTTTT. It yields the protein CASSSQDRAREKLFF. The chain joins TRBV28 to TRBJ1-4, with 8 bases identical to TRBD1. This CDR3 contains 15 residues. Trimming took 4 bases from V and 8 from J; bases not matched to a gene: 9. Germline V gene sequence: CDR1 MDHEN, CDR2 SYDVKM.

This chain uses TRBV29-1 with TRBJ1-1; TRBD1 aligns across 7 bases. Looked up from germline, CDR1 is SQVTM and CDR2 is ANQGSEA. The junction had 5 bases not matched to a gene; V was cut back by 7 bases and J by 0 bases. This CDR3 contains 13 residues. The CDR3 region has the DNA TGCAGCGCGGACAGGACAATGAACACTGAAGCTTTCTTT. Translated: CSADRTMNTEAFF.

This rearrangement joins TRBV29-1 to TRBJ2-5; 11 bases align to TRBD2. The CDR3 has 15 residues. V was pared by 7 bases and J by 4 bases, with 11 bases of the junction left unmatched. Germline CDR1 and CDR2: SQVTM and ANQGSEA. CDR3 in amino acids: CSGKKTSGEGETQYF. In DNA, the CDR3 is TGCAGCGGAAAGAAGACTAGCGGGGAAGGAGAGACCCAGTACTTC.

CDR3 amino acids: CASSLTGGTDTQYF. In nucleotides, the CDR3 is TGTGCCAGCAGCTTAACGGGAGGCACAGATACGCAGTATTTT. The J gene is TRBJ2-3, the V gene TRBV11-2, with a weak D call TRBD2 (6 bases). Germline-derived CDR1 and CDR2 are SGHAT and FQNNGV. V was shortened by 2 bases and J by 1 base, with 7 bases between the two germline ends. The CDR3 spans 14 residues.

V is TRBV30 and J is TRBJ1-1; D is uncertain. From germline, CDR1 is GTSNPN and CDR2 SVGIG (reference sequence). Trimming took off 1 base at V and 3 bases at J, with 9 bases between the two ends. This CDR3 spans 13 amino acids. In nucleotides, the CDR3 is TGTGCCTGGAGTGAAGAGTTCTACACTGAAGCTTTCTTT. Residues: CAWSEEFYTEAFF.

The rearrangement joins TRBV4-2 to TRBJ2-3; 11 bases are shared with TRBD2. Trimming took 1 base from V and 4 from J; bases not matched to a gene: 7. Germline V lookup: CDR1 LGHNA, CDR2 YNFKEQ. This CDR3 has 17 residues. CDR3 sequence (DNA): TGTGCCAGCAGCCAAGCCGGACTAGCGGGTCTCGCAGATACGCAGTATTTT. Protein sequence: CASSQAGLAGLADTQYF.

The genes are TRBV5-6 and TRBJ2-5, with 7 bases matching TRBD2. Per the germline V gene, CDR1 is SGHDT and CDR2 is YYEEEE. The CDR3 runs to 15 residues. Germline trimming cut 4 bases from V and 4 bases from J; bases unmatched to any gene: 10. The CDR3 loop reads CASSQRGGEGETQYF. The CDR3 nucleotides are TGTGCCAGCAGCCAGAGGGGAGGGGAGGGAGAGACCCAGTACTTC.

The chain combines TRBV27 with TRBJ1-2; 9 nucleotides line up with TRBD1. V gave up 6 bases and J gave up 10 bases; unmatched junction bases: 12. The CDR3 consists of 14 residues. Germline assignment: CDR1 MNHEY and CDR2 SMNVEV (reference sequence). CDR3: CASRNPGTGHVYTF. DNA for the CDR3: TGTGCCAGCAGAAATCCTGGGACAGGGCATGTCTACACCTTC.

The genes are TRBV7-3 and TRBJ2-3; D might be TRBD1 (7 bases). This CDR3 has 18 amino acids. The germline CDR1 and CDR2 sequences are SGHTA and FQGTGA. The V and J ends lost 2 bases and 2 bases respectively, with 20 bases between them. The CDR3 DNA is TGTGCCAGCAGCTTATGGGACAGCTTGGGGGGAGTCACAGATACGCAGTATTTT. Protein sequence: CASSLWDSLGGVTDTQYF.

V and J are TRBV27 and TRBJ2-7; D might be TRBD1 (6 bases). Germline lookup yields CDR1 MNHEY and CDR2 SMNVEV (reference sequence). Trimming cost V 3 bases and J 1 base, with 19 bases left between them. This CDR3 has 17 amino acids. CDR3 DNA sequence: TGTGCCAGCAGTTTTTTGGCGCCACAGGGTGGATCCTACGAGCAGTACTTC. It yields the protein CASSFLAPQGGSYEQYF.

This chain uses TRBV9 with TRBJ2-1, with D possibly TRBD2 on 6 matching bases. Germline V gene lookup returns CDR1 SGDLS and CDR2 YYNGEE. The CDR3 runs to 15 residues. Trimming left V 1 base short and J 6 bases short, with 14 bases between. CDR3 region: CASSVSELALNEQFF. CDR3 coding DNA: TGTGCCAGCAGCGTATCCGAACTAGCCCTCAATGAGCAGTTCTTC.

This clone was seen a few times. The rearrangement links TRBV2 to TRBJ2-1; D is perhaps TRBD2 (6 bases). From germline, CDR1 is SNHLY and CDR2 FYNNEI. The CDR3 runs 16 residues. The V and J ends lost 3 bases and 0 bases respectively, with 12 bases between them. CDR3 in amino acids: CASSEWRDSSYNEQFF. In nucleotides, the CDR3 is TGTGCCAGCAGTGAGTGGCGGGACTCCTCCTACAATGAGCAGTTCTTC.

The chain employs TRBV30 and TRBJ2-3, with a weak D call TRBD2 (6 bases). V was pared by 0 bases and J by 4 bases, with 8 bases between. The CDR3 consists of 13 residues. Germline-derived CDR1 and CDR2 are GTSNPN and SVGIG (reference sequence). Here the CDR3 DNA reads TGTGCCTGGAGTGTATCGGGGGCAGATACGCAGTATTTT. It translates to CAWSVSGADTQYF.

The chain recombines TRBV11-2 with TRBJ2-1; 9 nucleotides align to TRBD1. Unmatched junction bases numbered 5, after V lost 5 bases and J lost 9 bases. The CDR3 totals 13 residues. CDR1 SGHAT and CDR2 FQNNGV come from the germline V gene. The DNA for the CDR3 is TGTGCCAGCAGCGCGGACAGGGGTGGTGAGCAGTTCTTC. Translated, it gives CASSADRGGEQFF.

J is TRBJ2-1 and V is TRBV9; D unclear. CDR3 length: 13 amino acids. The V gene's germline CDR1 is SGDLS and CDR2 YYNGEE. V shed 0 bases and J shed 5 bases, with 6 bases lying between them. The CDR3 region is CASSVGGHNEQFF. In nucleotides, the CDR3 is TGTGCCAGCAGCGTAGGTGGCCACAATGAGCAGTTCTTC.

The rearrangement uses TRBV9 and TRBJ2-4; 13 positions agree with TRBD2. This CDR3 has 16 residues. Germline V gives CDR1 SGDLS, CDR2 YYNGEE. V gave up 0 bases and J gave up 6 bases; unmatched junction bases: 3. The CDR3 DNA is TGTGCCAGCAGCGTAGGTACTAGCGGGAGGGGAAACATTCAGTACTTC. It yields the protein CASSVGTSGRGNIQYF.

This clone was counted between two and nine times. V usage is TRBV30 and J usage is TRBJ1-3, with D possibly TRBD1 on 5 matching bases. The CDR3 is made up of 16 amino acids. Trimming shortened V by 2 bases and J by 0 bases, and 14 bases separated the two germline ends. CDR1 GTSNPN and CDR2 SVGIG come from the germline V gene (reference sequence). The CDR3 protein is CAWSRWGSNSGNTIYF. Here the CDR3 DNA reads TGTGCCTGGAGTCGGTGGGGCAGTAACTCTGGAAACACCATATATTTT.

The rearrangement links TRBV7-2 to TRBJ2-3; tentatively, D is TRBD2 (5 bases). V lost 1 base and J 0 bases, leaving 8 bases between the germline ends. The germline V gene has CDR1 SGHTA and CDR2 FQGNSA. The CDR3 covers 15 residues. The CDR3 DNA sequence: TGTGCCAGCAGCTTAGTTGGCGGGAGCACAGATACGCAGTATTTT. Amino acid sequence: CASSLVGGSTDTQYF.

V gene TRBV2 combines with J gene TRBJ2-3; 12 bases match TRBD2. CDR1 and CDR2 from the germline V gene are SNHLY and FYNNEI. The J segment lost 8 bases and the V segment lost 1 base, leaving 7 bases of the junction unmatched. The CDR3 runs 16 residues. CDR3 bases: TGTGCCAGCAGTGAAGGACTAGCGGGAGTACGGGCTACGCAGTATTTT. It codes for CASSEGLAGVRATQYF.

Only a few counts were recorded for this clone. The chain combines TRBV4-3 with TRBJ2-7, with TRBD2 matching over 7 bases. Germline trimming cut 0 bases from V and 0 bases from J; bases unmatched to any gene: 5. Germline values: CDR1 LGHNA, CDR2 YSLEER. The length of the CDR3 is 16 residues. Written as DNA, the CDR3 is TGCGCCAGCAGCCAAGATAAGGGAGGGACCTCCTACGAGCAGTACTTC. Residues: CASSQDKGGTSYEQYF.

The chain has TRBV18 and TRBJ2-1; D perhaps matches TRBD2 (6 bases). CDR1 and CDR2 (germline): KGHSH, LQKENI. The V gene lost 1 base and the J gene lost 1 base, with 8 bases spanning the gap. The CDR3 has 15 residues. Here the CDR3 DNA reads TGTGCCAGCTCACCACGGGAGGCGTCCTACAATGAGCAGTTCTTC. It codes for CASSPREASYNEQFF.

The V gene is TRBV19, the J gene TRBJ1-5, with a tentative D call TRBD1 (5 bases). V was trimmed by 4 bases and J by 4 bases, leaving 11 bases between them. Germline loops: CDR1 LNHDA, CDR2 SQIVND (reference sequence). The CDR3 sequence is 14 residues long. DNA of the CDR3: TGTGCCAGTAGTACCCCGGGGGTAAATCAGCCCCAGCATTTT. Protein: CASSTPGVNQPQHF.

The chain couples TRBV7-9 to TRBJ2-2, with D possibly matching TRBD1 (6 bases). V lost 6 bases and J lost 1, with 15 bases in between. Germline CDR1 and CDR2: SEHNR and FQNEAQ (reference sequence). This CDR3 comprises 16 residues. CDR3 residues: CASRPRGRVNTGELFF. As DNA, the CDR3 is TGTGCCAGCAGACCCAGGGGCAGAGTGAACACCGGGGAGCTGTTTTTT.

CDR3 nucleotides: TGTGCCATCAGTGAGTCCGGAGGGCGAGAGACCCAGTACTTC. Translating gives CAISESGGRETQYF. The chain carries TRBV10-3 and TRBJ2-5; tentative D call: TRBD2 (6 bases). The germline V and J ends were trimmed by 0 bases and 4 bases, with 9 bases remaining between them. Looked up from germline, CDR1 is ENHRY and CDR2 is SYGVKD. CDR3 size: 14 residues.

This chain uses TRBV11-2 with TRBJ2-5; 7 nucleotides match TRBD2. This CDR3 has 13 residues. After removal of 6 bases from V and 4 bases from J, the junction contained 5 bases not matched to a gene. In germline, CDR1 is SGHAT, CDR2 FQNNGV. CDR3 region: CASRREMAETQYF. The CDR3 bases are TGTGCCAGCAGGCGGGAGATGGCAGAGACCCAGTACTTC. Based on the CDR3 plus reference TRBV11-2 and TRBJ2-5, the full variable domain is EAGVAQSPRYKIIEKRQSVAFWCNPISGHATLYWYQQILGQGPKLLIQFQNNGVVDDSQLPKDRFSAERLKGVDSTLKIQPAKLEDSAVYLCASRREMAETQYFGPGTRLLVL.

The CDR3 here is CATSSYSGSSYNEQFF. As DNA, the CDR3 is TGTGCCACCAGCAGTTATAGCGGGAGCTCCTACAATGAGCAGTTCTTC. The rearrangement uses TRBV15 and TRBJ2-1, with TRBD2 matching over 9 bases. V dropped 3 bases and J dropped 0; count of bases not matched to a gene: 3. This CDR3 comprises 16 residues. Germline V CDR1 and CDR2: LNHNV, YYDKDF (reference sequence).

The sample holds a few counts of this clone. The genes are TRBV7-2 and TRBJ2-7; 12 bases match TRBD2. CDR1 is SGHTA and CDR2 is FQGNSA in the germline V gene. The CDR3 is 14 residues long. The trim removed 5 bases at V and 3 bases at J, leaving 2 bases unmatched. The CDR3 DNA follows: TGTGCCAGCAGCCGGACTAGCGGGATCTACGAGCAGTACTTC. Its translation is CASSRTSGIYEQYF.

The chain employs TRBV4-3 and TRBJ1-5, with 8 bases lining up with TRBD1. CDR1 and CDR2 (germline): LGHNA, YSLEER. The CDR3 contains 15 residues. The V segment lost 1 base and the J segment 10 bases; nucleotides outside the gene matches: 9. CDR3 amino acids: CASSQGTGFLNPQHF. As DNA, the CDR3 is TGCGCCAGCAGCCAAGGGACAGGGTTTTTAAATCCCCAGCATTTT.

The gene calls are TRBV7-2 and TRBJ1-5, with D perhaps matching TRBD1 (6 bases). CDR3 length: 14 amino acids. Germline values: CDR1 SGHTA, CDR2 FQGNSA. Trimming stripped 5 bases from V and 3 bases from J, with 11 bases between. In DNA form, the CDR3 reads TGTGCCAGCAGCCTCGGACAGACCAATCAGCCCCAGCATTTT. Its protein is CASSLGQTNQPQHF.